Below, one T cell receptor (beta chain) is given with its context. These data belong to a study of blood T cell repertoires in COVID-19. Looking at the study overall: There were acute and convalescent COVID-19 samples, and they came from the United States, Italy and Spain. T cells, B-cell-depleted T cells, or PBMCs provided the cDNA or gDNA that served as material.

The CDR3 is made up of 15 amino acids. CDR1 and CDR2 (germline): SGHTA, FQGNSA. Losses at the gene ends were 6 bases for V and 0 bases for J; bases not matched to a gene: 5. Original processing methods: It was from reference gene primer amplification that nucleated cell counts were estimated. Here immunoSEQ multiplex PCR was the method, and the copy in TCRdb shows in-frame clones only, minus some. That table supplies the V and J calls and clone size; D and trimming were determined from the DNA. The data show roughly 100,000 clones, roughly 80% seen once. Sequencing was done on a sample of peripheral blood. The source of this sequence is a woman between 70 and 85 years old with acute or convalescent COVID-19. The V gene is TRBV7-2, the J gene TRBJ2-1; 7 bases fit TRBD1. The CDR3 DNA reads TGTGCCAGCAGTTGGGACAGAAGCTCCTACAATGAGCAGTTCTTC. It specifies CASSWDRSSYNEQFF.